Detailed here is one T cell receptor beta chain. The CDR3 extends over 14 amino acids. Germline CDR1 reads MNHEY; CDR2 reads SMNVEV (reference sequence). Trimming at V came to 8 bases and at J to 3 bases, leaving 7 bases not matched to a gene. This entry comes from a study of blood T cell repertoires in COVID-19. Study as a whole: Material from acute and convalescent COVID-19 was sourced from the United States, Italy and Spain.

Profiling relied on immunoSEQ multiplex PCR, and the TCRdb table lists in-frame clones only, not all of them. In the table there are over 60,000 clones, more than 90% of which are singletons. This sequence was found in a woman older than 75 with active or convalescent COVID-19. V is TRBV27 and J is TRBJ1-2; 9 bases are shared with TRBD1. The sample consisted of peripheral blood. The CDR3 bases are TGTGCCAGCGCCGGGGACAGGGAGGACTATGGCTACACCTTC. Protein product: CASAGDREDYGYTF.